The clone carrying this T cell receptor beta chain occurred many times. Antigen specificity is unknown. The data stem from a study of blood T cells in healthy people across ages. Overall study findings and caveats: Older individuals had lower TCR beta diversity per million T cells (the decline was roughly linear). The study found more naive CD4+ cells and higher diversity in long-lived than aged donors. A strong correlation between TCR beta diversity and naive T cell percentage was seen.

This CDR3 is 15 amino acids long. Trimming stripped 2 bases from V and 0 bases from J, with 11 bases between. Germline CDR1 and CDR2: LNHNV and YYDKDF (reference sequence). Primers used in a second PCR of roughly 6 to 12 cycles were a sample-barcoded 5' primer and a J-beta primer mix. Each TCR beta cDNA got a 12-nucleotide random molecular identifier. One entry per CDR3 protein, called by TCRdb with MiXCR from the 5' RACE reads. This sample carries about 670,000 distinct CDR3 sequences, 45% to 60% of them seen once, and the ten largest clones take about 13%. The sequenced material came from blood. The V gene is TRBV15, the J gene TRBJ2-7; TRBD1 is a possible D gene (5 bases). The sequence came from a woman older than 75 in good health. CDR3 sequence (DNA): TGTGCCACCAGCAGATCGGACACGAGCTCCTACGAGCAGTACTTC. Translated: CATSRSDTSSYEQYF.